The entry below describes one TCR beta chain. What it binds is not known. Germline V gene lookup returns CDR1 MDHEN and CDR2 SYDVKM. The CDR3 spans 13 residues. Trimming cost V 7 bases and J 7 bases; bases outside gene matches: 6. The data derive from a study of immune evolution from preneoplasia to lung adenocarcinoma. Findings and limits, study-wide: KRAS-mutant nodules had the highest T cell clonality. Clonality was highest in normal lung, lower in later-stage lesions apparently.

Sequencing used immunoSEQ multiplex PCR; TCRdb keeps in-frame clones, though not all of them. The repertoire consists of about 1,100 clones, with roughly 87% occurring once and the leading ten covering more than 6.5%. The chain links TRBV28 to TRBJ2-3; TRBD2 matches 9 bases. This receptor was taken from a person in their 70s with lung adenocarcinoma. Sequencing was done on a sample of FFPE atypical adenomatous hyperplasia tissue from the lung. Subset described: atypical adenomatous hyperplasia (AAH), lung preneoplasia. CDR3 coding DNA: TGTGCCAGCAACCTTAGCGGGAGTAATACGCAGTATTTT. Encoded protein: CASNLSGSNTQYF.